This T cell receptor beta chain was captured by sequencing in a study of T cell responses to AZD1222 COVID-19 vaccine. Study results and caveats: Recipients of AZD1222 seropositive at baseline numbered only 6 or 7. Nearly half of unique spike-specific TCRs reportedly avoided B.1.351 and B.1.1.7 mutated regions. CD4 TCRs linked to vaccination spanned spike, dominating at 160-218 and 743-854.

The CDR3 has 14 amino acids. CDR1 MDHEN and CDR2 SYDVKM come from the germline V gene. The ends lost 8 bases at V and 3 bases at J; junction bases unmatched: 7. This clone was observed a single time. Its antigen remains unknown. The data were produced by immunoSEQ multiplex PCR, yet TCRdb's version contains in-frame clones alone and is incomplete. Of more than 75,000 clones in the sample, roughly 90% are singletons; the top ten hold approximately 30%. The rearrangement joins TRBV28 to TRBJ2-7; 10 positions match TRBD2. The starting material was peripheral blood, obtained on day 0 of AZD1222 vaccination. The sequence was obtained from an adult in good health. CDR3 amino acids: CASLPSGRNYEQYF. The CDR3 DNA reads as TGTGCCAGCCTTCCTAGCGGGAGAAACTACGAGCAGTACTTC.